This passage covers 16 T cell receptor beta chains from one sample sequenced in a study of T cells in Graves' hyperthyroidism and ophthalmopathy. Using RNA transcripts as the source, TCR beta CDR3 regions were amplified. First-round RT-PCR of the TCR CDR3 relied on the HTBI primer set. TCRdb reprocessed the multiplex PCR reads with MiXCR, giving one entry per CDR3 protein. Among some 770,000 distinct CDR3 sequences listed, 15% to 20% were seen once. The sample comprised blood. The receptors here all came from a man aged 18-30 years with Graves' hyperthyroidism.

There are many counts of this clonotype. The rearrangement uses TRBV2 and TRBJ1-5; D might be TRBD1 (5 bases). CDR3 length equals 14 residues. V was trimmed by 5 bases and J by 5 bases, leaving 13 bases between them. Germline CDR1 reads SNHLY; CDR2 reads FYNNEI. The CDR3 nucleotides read TGTGCCAGCAGTCTGGCCACAGGTGATCAGCCCCAGCATTTT. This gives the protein CASSLATGDQPQHF.

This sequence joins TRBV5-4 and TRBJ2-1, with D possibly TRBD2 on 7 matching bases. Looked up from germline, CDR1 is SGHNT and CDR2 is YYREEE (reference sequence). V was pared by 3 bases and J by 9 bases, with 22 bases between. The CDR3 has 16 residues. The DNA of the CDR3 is TGTGCCAGCAGCTCGGGAAGGGGGAGGGCCGTCAGTGAGCAGTTCTTC. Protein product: CASSSGRGRAVSEQFF.

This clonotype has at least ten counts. CDR3 coding DNA: TGTGCCAGCAGCTTAGATAGAGCTTCCTACGAGCAGTACTTC. This codes for CASSLDRASYEQYF. The V gene is TRBV11-2, the J gene TRBJ2-7; D unresolved. Germline CDR1 is SGHAT and CDR2 is FQNNGV. This CDR3 contains 14 residues. V lost 0 bases to trimming and J lost 1 base, with 7 bases between them.

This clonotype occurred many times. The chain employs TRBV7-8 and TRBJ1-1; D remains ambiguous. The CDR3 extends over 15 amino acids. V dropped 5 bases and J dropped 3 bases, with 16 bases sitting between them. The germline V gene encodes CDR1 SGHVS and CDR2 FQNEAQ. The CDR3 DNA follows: TGTGCCAGCAGCCCTAAGGAAATCTGGGACACTGAAGCTTTCTTT. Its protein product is CASSPKEIWDTEAFF. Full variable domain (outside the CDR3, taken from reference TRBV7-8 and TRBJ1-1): GAGVSQSPRYKVAKRGQDVALRCDPISGHVSLFWYQQALGQGPEFLTYFQNEAQLDKSGLPSDRFFAERPEGSVSTLKIQRTQQEDSAVYLCASSPKEIWDTEAFFGQGTRLTVV.

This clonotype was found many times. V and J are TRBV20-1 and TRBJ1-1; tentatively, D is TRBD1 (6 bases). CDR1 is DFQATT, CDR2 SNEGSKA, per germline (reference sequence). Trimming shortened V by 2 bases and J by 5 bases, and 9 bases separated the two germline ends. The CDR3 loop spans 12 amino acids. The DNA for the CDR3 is TGCAGTGCTAGACAGGGGAGGACTGAAGCTTTCTTT. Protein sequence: CSARQGRTEAFF.

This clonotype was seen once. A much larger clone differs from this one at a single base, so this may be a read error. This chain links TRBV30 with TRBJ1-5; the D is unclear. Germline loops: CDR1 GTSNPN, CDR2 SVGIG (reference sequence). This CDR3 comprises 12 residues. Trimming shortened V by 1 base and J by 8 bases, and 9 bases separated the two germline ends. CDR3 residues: CAWSGGGKPQHF. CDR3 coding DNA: TGTGCCTGGAGTGGGGGAGGCAAGCCCCAGCATTTT. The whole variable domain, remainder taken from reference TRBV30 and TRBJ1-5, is SQTIHQWPATLVQPVGSPLSLECTVEGTSNPNLYWYRQAAGRGLQLLFYSVGIGQISSEVPQNLSASRPQDRQFILSSKKLLLSDSGFYLCAWSGGGKPQHFGDGTRLSIL.

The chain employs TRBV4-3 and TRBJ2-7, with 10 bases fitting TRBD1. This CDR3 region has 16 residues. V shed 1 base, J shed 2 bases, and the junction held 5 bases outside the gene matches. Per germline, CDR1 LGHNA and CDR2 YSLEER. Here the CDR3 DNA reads TGCGCCAGCAGCCAAGCCGACGGACAGGGGGCCTACGAGCAGTACTTC. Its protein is CASSQADGQGAYEQYF.

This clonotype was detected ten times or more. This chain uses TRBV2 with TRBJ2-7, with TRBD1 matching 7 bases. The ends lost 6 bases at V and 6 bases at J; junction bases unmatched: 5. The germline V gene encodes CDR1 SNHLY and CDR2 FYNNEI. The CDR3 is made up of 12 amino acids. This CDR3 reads CASSDYRGEQYF. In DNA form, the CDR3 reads TGTGCCAGCAGCGACTACAGGGGCGAGCAGTACTTC.

The CDR3 region has the DNA TGCGCCAGCAGCCAACGGGACTTCCTTTCGGGCACCGGGGAGCTGTTTTTT. Translating gives CASSQRDFLSGTGELFF. The chain has TRBV4-1 and TRBJ2-2; TRBD2 is a possible D gene (6 bases). The V end was cut by 2 bases, the J end by 4 bases, with 17 bases between. This CDR3 is 17 amino acids long. The germline CDR1 and CDR2 sequences are MGHRA and YSYEKL.

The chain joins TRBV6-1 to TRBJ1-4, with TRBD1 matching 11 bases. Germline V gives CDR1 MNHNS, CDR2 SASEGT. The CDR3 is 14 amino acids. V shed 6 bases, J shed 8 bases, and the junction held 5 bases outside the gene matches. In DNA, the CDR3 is TGTGCCAGCAGCCGGACAGGGGGCATCGAAAAACTGTTTTTT. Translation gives CASSRTGGIEKLFF.

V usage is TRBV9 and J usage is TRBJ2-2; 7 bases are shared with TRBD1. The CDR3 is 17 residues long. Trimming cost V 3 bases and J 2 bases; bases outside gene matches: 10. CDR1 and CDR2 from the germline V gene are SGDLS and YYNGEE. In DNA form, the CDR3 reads TGTGCCAGCAGCGGTCCTCGGGACAGCCCAAACACCGGGGAGCTGTTTTTT. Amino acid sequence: CASSGPRDSPNTGELFF.

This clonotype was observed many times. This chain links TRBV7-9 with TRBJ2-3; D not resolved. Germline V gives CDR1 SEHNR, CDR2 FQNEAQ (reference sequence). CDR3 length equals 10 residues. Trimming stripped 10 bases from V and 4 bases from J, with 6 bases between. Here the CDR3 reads CATRPDTQYF. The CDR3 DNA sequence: TGTGCCACCAGGCCAGATACGCAGTATTTT.

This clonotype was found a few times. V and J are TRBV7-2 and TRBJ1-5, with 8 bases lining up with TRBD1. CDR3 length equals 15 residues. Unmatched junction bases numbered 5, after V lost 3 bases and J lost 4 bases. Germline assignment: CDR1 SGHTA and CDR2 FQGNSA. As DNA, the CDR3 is TGTGCCAGCAGCTTGAGGACAGGGAGGAATCAGCCCCAGCATTTT. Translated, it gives CASSLRTGRNQPQHF.

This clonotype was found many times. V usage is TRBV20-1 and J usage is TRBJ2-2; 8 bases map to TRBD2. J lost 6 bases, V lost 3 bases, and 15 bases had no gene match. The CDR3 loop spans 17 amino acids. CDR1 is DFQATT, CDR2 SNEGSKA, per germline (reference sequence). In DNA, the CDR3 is TGCAGTGCTAGGAACTCGGAGCGGGAGTTATGGGCCGGGGAGCTGTTTTTT. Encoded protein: CSARNSERELWAGELFF.

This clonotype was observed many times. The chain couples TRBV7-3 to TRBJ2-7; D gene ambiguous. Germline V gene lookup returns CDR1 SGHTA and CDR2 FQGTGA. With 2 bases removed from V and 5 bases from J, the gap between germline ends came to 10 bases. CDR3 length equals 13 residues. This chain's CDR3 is CASSLSQDHEQYF. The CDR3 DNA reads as TGTGCCAGCAGCTTATCCCAAGACCACGAGCAGTACTTC.

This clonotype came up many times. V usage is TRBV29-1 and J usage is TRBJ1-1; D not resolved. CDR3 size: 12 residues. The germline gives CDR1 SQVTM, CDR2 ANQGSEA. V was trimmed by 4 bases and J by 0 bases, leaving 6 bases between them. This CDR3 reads CSVGTLNTEAFF. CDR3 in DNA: TGCAGCGTTGGGACGTTGAACACTGAAGCTTTCTTT.